The entry below gives a single T cell receptor beta chain sequence along with its context. Its cognate antigen has yet to be identified. The record has no base qualities; no much larger clone is one base away. These data originate in a study of cytomegalovirus exposure and HLA in healthy donors (dated 2017 in TCRdb). For the wider study: An earlier analysis of several hundred of the donors reported 250 to 300 Gb of sequence data and 100 million to 130 million unique TCR beta sequences from around 200 million T cells. On average, around 200,000 unique TCR beta nucleotide sequences were sequenced per donor among about 400 genotyped donors of the cohort, with roughly 19% of those sequences being non-productive. A later analysis re-analyzed previously published TCR beta repertoires from 666 donors and added high-resolution HLA genotyping to study TCR occurrence patterns. Genome-wide SNP genotypes for about 65% of the 666 donors were used in a later genetic analysis, which treated that subset as a discovery cohort. Four to six DR-DQ haplotypes were handled as single units for association and clustering, since linkage in the cohort was strong. Donor age, sex, ethnicity and CMV serostatus were collected together with the repertoire data. All discovery cohort repertoires had been generated on a single sequencing platform. An earlier analysis of around 580 of the donors used high-throughput TCR beta sequencing to judge whether each TCR beta V gene segment behaved as functional or pseudogenic. In addition to the first cohort of about 650 subjects, a separate validation cohort of approximately 130 different subjects was used. Rather than drawing on any new phenotypic data, the later analysis identified candidate immune exposures from TCR beta sequences and the way those sequences occurred across donors. The aim of the study was to test whether cataloging public T cell receptors could identify signatures of past pathogen exposure. HLA typing covered class I and class II loci at four-digit resolution. Roughly 320 gigabases of sequencing data and around 80 million unique TCR sequences made up an early release that covered under 750 HLA-typed donors. Of the roughly 400 genotyped donors, about 80% fell in the genetic ancestry cluster associated with self-reported Caucasian donors. The number of donors typed differed by locus, with about 629-630 for A, B, C, DRB1 and DQB1, over 500 for DQA1, 600 to 610 for DPA1, and some 440 for DPB1. The study combined high-throughput TCR immunosequencing, statistical association of individual TCRs with disease status, and machine learning to predict cytomegalovirus infection status. Using immunosequencing, the study profiled T cell repertoires from around 680 subjects and related those repertoires to cytomegalovirus serostatus.

The cohort was made up of approximately 700 healthy bone marrow donors. At the time of sampling, all cohort members were nominally healthy, though unrecorded immune exposures were likely present. The donor tested CMV seronegative and was one of the 352 seronegative cohort members. Each donor provided a peripheral blood sample, and peripheral blood mononuclear cells were used for TCR beta sequencing. The Qiagen DNeasy Blood Extraction Kit was used to extract genomic DNA from the blood cell samples. Study-wide findings and limitations: A later analysis found that TCR association rates varied across HLA loci, with DRB1 alleles showing the most associated TCRs and HLA-C alleles the fewest. The cohort was sequenced for TCR beta chains only, and without alpha or paired-chain data the features that could be detected were limited. A later genetic analysis associated a missense DCLRE1C variant with V-gene and J-gene trimming of TCR beta chains, and an independent cohort replicated the association. A total of fewer than 200 TCR beta chains were listed by the study as associated with cytomegalovirus. A later genetic analysis reported fewer N-insertions in productive TCRs among donors in an Asian-associated ancestry cluster than the roughly 650-donor mean. A further reported finding was that TCR beta sequences accurately predicted the HLA-A and HLA-B alleles for most subjects in the first cohort. In an earlier analysis of about 550 of the donors, most TCR beta V segments were observed in productive rearrangements about 90% or about 30% of the time, broadly matching IMGT annotations. In vitro tests confirmed that a few of the cytomegalovirus-associated TCR beta chains recognize cytomegalovirus antigens. Roughly uniform sequencing depth across donors was assumed in presence/absence analyses, although this assumption may not hold. The only immune exposure information available for the cohort was CMV serostatus. A group of highly shared sequence variants was considered likely to be a technical artifact of the sequencing pipeline. According to the authors, the approach could potentially be generalized to other disease states and immunological phenotypes. A later analysis found that most CMV-associated TCR beta chains appeared HLA-restricted, with HLA associations seemingly driven largely by CMV exposure. In a later analysis, HLA-associated TCR beta chains showed more clonal expansion and lower generation probabilities than non-associated chains that were equally common. Across donors, most TCR sequences were observed very rarely, whereas some public TCRs were present in many individuals. A later analysis reported that several top co-occurrence clusters appeared linked to parvovirus B19, influenza, CMV and Epstein-Barr virus. When HLA alleles, especially DR and DQ, strongly co-occurred, TCR associations were difficult to assign to individual alleles. Because the 87-base-pair reads could not distinguish some IMGT-functional V segments, including TRBV6-2 and TRBV6-3, those segments were excluded. Specific HLA alleles were associated with 15,000 to 20,000 TCR beta sequences at a false discovery rate of 0.05 in a later analysis. Linkage disequilibrium might explain the correlated functional status among segregating V segments, but an unknown experimental factor could not be excluded. The classifier was reported to diagnose cytomegalovirus status with high specificity and sensitivity in both the original and validation cohorts. Because counts were too low, around 17 rarely observed V segments, including chromosome 9 orphons, were left out of the earlier analysis of 587 of the donors. Because HLA typing was unavailable for some donors at each locus, only the typed subset was used in association tests.

From the cysteine through the phenylalanine, the CDR3 covers 13 amino acids. Only the CDR3 region is kept as DNA, spanning 39 bases read in frame from base 1. The germline V gene supplies CDR1 SNHLY and CDR2 FYNNEI. The junction carries 11 bases between V and J, which are trimmed by 3 bases and 9 bases respectively. The library was generated by the immunoSEQ multiplex PCR assay. For the multiplex PCR, a mixture combining 60 forward primers for TCR Vbeta segments and 13 reverse primers for TCR Jbeta segments was used. The CDR3 region of rearranged TCR beta genes was amplified from genomic DNA with a multiplex PCR assay. The amplified TCR beta libraries were sequenced on the Illumina HiSeq System as 87-base-pair reads. On the study's bioinformatics: In a later analysis, roughly 80 million unique TCR beta chains were counted across the roughly 700 repertoires, and roughly 10 million of these chains were shared by at least two donors. Raw reads were error-corrected and collapsed into unique sequences with a nearest-neighbor algorithm that merged closely related sequences to remove PCR and sequencing errors. Alignment of CDR3 sequences to IMGT reference sequences was used to assign V, D and J gene segments. For a sequence to be retained, a match of at least six nucleotides was required to both a V gene segment and a J gene segment. Rearrangements were classified as productive when the CDR3 lacked stop codons and remained in frame with V and J, and all other rearrangements were classified as non-productive. CDR3 was defined according to IMGT convention as the region running from the second conserved V-encoded cysteine to the conserved J-encoded phenylalanine. The earlier analysis of 587 of the donors excluded any sequence lacking an unambiguous match to a single V gene segment. An earlier analysis of 500 to 700 of the donors classified V segments as functional when productive rearrangements were above 56.7% and as segregating when the standard deviation between donors was above 5%. A statistical classification framework was built to diagnose cytomegalovirus status from the catalog of TCR beta chain sequences. V and J gene assignment, in a later analysis, came from comparing TCR nucleotide sequences with IMGT/GENE-DB human TR gene sequences. A later analysis assigned CDR3 sequences and most-parsimonious VDJ recombination scenarios with the TCRdist pipeline. In a later analysis, each TCR beta chain was defined by its CDR3 amino acid sequence together with its V-gene family, and reads lacking a unique V-gene family were excluded. To address suspected cross-contamination and a sequencing artifact, a later analysis removed 592 highly shared, low-generation-probability nucleotide sequences. A later analysis calculated a clonal expansion index for each public chain from normalized within-repertoire ranks of inferred template counts. In a later analysis, generation probabilities were computed using a VDJ recombination model fitted to out-of-frame rearrangements, and the results were checked against IGoR. A later analysis scored TCR-TCR, TCR-HLA and TCR-CMV co-occurrence with hypergeometric tests, applying a repertoire-size bias correction to TCR pairs. To estimate false discovery rates, a later analysis permuted the HLA or CMV assignments 20 times. In a later analysis, co-occurring TCRs were grouped using DBSCAN, and TCRdist sequence similarity was added for clustering within HLA-allele-positive subsets. Co-occurrence clustering excluded repertoires with fewer than 30,000 or more than 120,000 public chains, plus five with anomalous nucleotide sharing. The immuneACCESS repertoire file appears here via TCRdb, limited to in-frame rearrangements. These files lack a portion of the clones; in checked studies, under half of the deficit traces to unresolved V genes, and the cause of the others is not known. The V and J calls and clone size are taken from that table; D and trimming were inferred from the DNA. Here the sample has over 85,000 clones; 70% to 80% occur a single time. Of the sample, 3% to 3.5% falls within the top ten clones.

Material for sequencing was PBMCs. The chain links TRBV2 with TRBJ2-2, with no confident D gene call. The receptor was isolated from a man between 35 and 55 years old in good health and CMV-seronegative. The CDR3 has the sequence CASSDGVSRELFF. The DNA reads TGTGCCAGCAGTGACGGAGTGAGCAGGGAGCTGTTTTTT.